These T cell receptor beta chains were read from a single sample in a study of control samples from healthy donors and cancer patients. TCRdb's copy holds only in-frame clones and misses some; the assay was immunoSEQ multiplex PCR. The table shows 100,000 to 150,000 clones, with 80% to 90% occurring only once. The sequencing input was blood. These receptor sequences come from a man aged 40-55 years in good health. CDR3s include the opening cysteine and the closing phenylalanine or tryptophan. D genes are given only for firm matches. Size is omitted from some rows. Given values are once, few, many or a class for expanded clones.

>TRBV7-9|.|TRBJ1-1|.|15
TGTGCCAGCAGCCTCACAGGAGGGATGAACACTGAAGCTTTCTTT
CASSLTGGMNTEAFF
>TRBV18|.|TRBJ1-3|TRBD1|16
TGTGCCAGCTCACCAGGCCGGACAGGGAGTGGAAACACCATATATTTT
CASSPGRTGSGNTIYF
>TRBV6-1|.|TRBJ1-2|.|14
TGTGCCAGCAGTGAAGCCCGAAGGATGGGTGGCTACACCTTC
CASSEARRMGGYTF
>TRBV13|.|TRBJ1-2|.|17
TGTGCCAGCAGCTTACGTCGGGCGGGGGGGCGAGGAGATGGCTACACCTTC
CASSLRRAGGRGDGYTF
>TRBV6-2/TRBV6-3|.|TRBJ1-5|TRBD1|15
TGTGCCAGCAGTTTTTACCGGGGACAGGGTCAGCCCCAGCATTTT
CASSFYRGQGQPQHF
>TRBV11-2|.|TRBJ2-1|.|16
TGTGCCAGCAGCCGGGGGGCTCGACGCGGCTACAATGAGCAGTTCTTC
CASSRGARRGYNEQFF
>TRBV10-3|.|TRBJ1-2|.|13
TGTGCCATCAGTGAGGGGGGGAACTATGGCTACACCTTC
CAISEGGNYGYTF
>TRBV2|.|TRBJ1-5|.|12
TGTGCCAGCAGTGGAATTGTGCCGCCCCAGCATTTT
CASSGIVPPQHF
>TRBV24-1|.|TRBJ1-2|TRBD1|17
TGTGCCACCAGTGATCACCGGACGACAGGGACGGACTATGGCTACACCTTC
CATSDHRTTGTDYGYTF
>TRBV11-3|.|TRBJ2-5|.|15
TGTGCCAGCAGCCCGGGGACAAGCGCAAAAGAGACCCAGTACTTC
CASSPGTSAKETQYF
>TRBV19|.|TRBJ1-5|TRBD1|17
TGTGCCAGTAGTCCGGGACAGGGGGCTCGGAGCAATCAGCCCCAGCATTTT
CASSPGQGARSNQPQHF
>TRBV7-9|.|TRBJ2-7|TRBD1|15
TGTGCCAGCAGCCAGTCCGGGACAGGGGACTACGAGCAGTACTTC
CASSQSGTGDYEQYF
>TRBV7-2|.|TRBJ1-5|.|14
TGTGCCAGCAGCCCGGCCCGGACAAATCAGCCCCAGCATTTT
CASSPARTNQPQHF
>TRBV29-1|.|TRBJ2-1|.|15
TGCAGCGTCTCCCGGGGGTCCTCCTCCTACAATGAGCAGTTCTTC
CSVSRGSSSYNEQFF
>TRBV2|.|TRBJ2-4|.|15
TGTGCCAGCAGTACTACCGCGGTCGGGCAAAACATTCAGTACTTC
CASSTTAVGQNIQYF
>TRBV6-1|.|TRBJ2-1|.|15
TGTGCCAGCAGTGAAGCCCCAGGGTGGGCCGGTGAGCAGTTCTTC
CASSEAPGWAGEQFF
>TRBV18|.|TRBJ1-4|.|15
TGTGCCAGCTCCCCGAAGGGCTTACCTAATGAAAAACTGTTTTTT
CASSPKGLPNEKLFF
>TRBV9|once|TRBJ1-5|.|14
TGTGCCAGCAGCGTCGGGCTAGGAAATCAGCCCCAGCATTTT
CASSVGLGNQPQHF
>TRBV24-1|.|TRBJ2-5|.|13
TGTGCCACCAGACCCCAGGACGGGGAGACCCAGTACTTC
CATRPQDGETQYF
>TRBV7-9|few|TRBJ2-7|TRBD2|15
TGTGCCAGCACCCCTAGCGGGGGGCCCCCCTACGAGCAGTACTTC
CASTPSGGPPYEQYF
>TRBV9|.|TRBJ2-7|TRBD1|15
TGTGCCAGCAGCGTAGGAGGGACAGGGGCCTTCGAGCAGTACTTC
CASSVGGTGAFEQYF
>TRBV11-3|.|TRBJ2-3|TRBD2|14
TGTGCCGTCAAACTAGCGGGGGTTACAGATACGCAGTATTTT
CAVKLAGVTDTQYF
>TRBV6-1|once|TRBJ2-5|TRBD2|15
TGTGCCAGCAGTGAGGCGGGGGGGCCTCAAGAGACCCAGTACTTC
CASSEAGGPQETQYF
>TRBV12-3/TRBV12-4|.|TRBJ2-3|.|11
TGTGCCAGCAGCTACACAGATACGCAGTATTTT
CASSYTDTQYF
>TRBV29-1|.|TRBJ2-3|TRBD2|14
TGCAGCGCCATTAGCGGGGGGGCAGGAGATACGCAGTATTTT
CSAISGGAGDTQYF
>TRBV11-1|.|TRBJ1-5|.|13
TGTGCCAGCAGCCGGGACAGCAATCAGCCCCAGCATTTT
CASSRDSNQPQHF
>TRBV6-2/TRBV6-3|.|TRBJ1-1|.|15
TGTGCCAGCAGTTACCCCTCCGGGACGGGGTCCGAAGCTTTCTTT
CASSYPSGTGSEAFF
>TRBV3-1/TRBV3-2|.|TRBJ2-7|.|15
TGTGCCAGCAGCCCCCGGGACAAGAATTCCTACGAGCAGTACTTC
CASSPRDKNSYEQYF
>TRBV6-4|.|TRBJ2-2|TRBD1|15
TGTGCCAGCAGAGAGGACAGGGGACACACCGGGGAGCTGTTTTTT
CASREDRGHTGELFF
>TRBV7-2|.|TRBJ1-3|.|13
TGTGCCAGCAGCTATTCGAGGGGAAACACCATATATTTT
CASSYSRGNTIYF
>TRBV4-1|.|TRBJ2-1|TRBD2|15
TGCGCCAGCAGCCAAGTAGCGGGGGCGGGGAATGAGCAGTTCTTC
CASSQVAGAGNEQFF
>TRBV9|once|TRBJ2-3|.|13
TGTGCCAGCAGCGTGTACAACACAGATACGCAGTATTTT
CASSVYNTDTQYF
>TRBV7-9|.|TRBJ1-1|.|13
TGTGCCAGCCTCCTTTCAATGGGCACTGAAGCTTTCTTT
CASLLSMGTEAFF
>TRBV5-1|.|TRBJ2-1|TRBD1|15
TGCGCCAGCAGCTTGGGGCAGGGGGCTTACAATGAGCAGTTCTTC
CASSLGQGAYNEQFF
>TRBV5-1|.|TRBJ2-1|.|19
TGCGCCAGCAGCTCCCGTGGGCCGAGGGGTTTCGGGATCTACAATGAGCAGTTCTTC
CASSSRGPRGFGIYNEQFF
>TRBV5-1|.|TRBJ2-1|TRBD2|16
TGCGCCAGCAGCTTGGCGGGGAGGGTTTCGGGTAATGAGCAGTTCTTC
CASSLAGRVSGNEQFF
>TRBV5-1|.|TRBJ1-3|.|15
TGCGCCAGCAGCGACGACAGTTGGATTGGAAACACCATATATTTT
CASSDDSWIGNTIYF
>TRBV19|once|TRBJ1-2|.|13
TGTGCCAGTAGTCTACAGACAGCGTATGGCTACACCTTC
CASSLQTAYGYTF
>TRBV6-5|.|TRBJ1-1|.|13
TGTGCCAGCAGTATGGCGGTGAACACTGAAGCTTTCTTT
CASSMAVNTEAFF
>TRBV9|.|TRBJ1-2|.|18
TGTGCCAGCAGCGTAGGGTCGGGAGTCCCACCTTCTAACTATGGCTACACCTTC
CASSVGSGVPPSNYGYTF
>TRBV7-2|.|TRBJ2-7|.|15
TGTGCCAGCAGCTTTCCTAAGACAGGATCCTACGAGCAGTACTTC
CASSFPKTGSYEQYF
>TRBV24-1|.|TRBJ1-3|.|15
TGTGCCACCAGTGACCCGGCCAGCTCTGGAAACACCATATATTTT
CATSDPASSGNTIYF
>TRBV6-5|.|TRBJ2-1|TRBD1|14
TGTGCCAGCAGTCGCGGGACAGGGTCAAATGAGCAGTTCTTC
CASSRGTGSNEQFF
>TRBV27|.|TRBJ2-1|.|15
TGTGCCAGCAGTTTGCTCCGGGCGGTTTACAATGAGCAGTTCTTC
CASSLLRAVYNEQFF
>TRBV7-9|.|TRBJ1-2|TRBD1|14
TGTGCCAGCAGCTTTATGGGACAGGGCTATGGCTACACCTTC
CASSFMGQGYGYTF
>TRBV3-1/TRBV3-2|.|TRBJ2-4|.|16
TGTGCCAGCAGCCCTTTACTGCGGCCAGCCAAAAACATTCAGTACTTC
CASSPLLRPAKNIQYF
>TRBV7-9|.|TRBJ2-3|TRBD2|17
TGTGCCAGCAGCCTTCTGACTAGCGGGGGGGCCAAAGATACGCAGTATTTT
CASSLLTSGGAKDTQYF
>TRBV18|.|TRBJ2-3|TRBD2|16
TGTGCCAGCTCACCAACCGGGACTAGCGGGCCAGATACGCAGTATTTT
CASSPTGTSGPDTQYF
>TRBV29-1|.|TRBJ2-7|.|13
TGCAGCGTTGAAGGCTTACAGGGTTCCGAGCAGTACTTC
CSVEGLQGSEQYF
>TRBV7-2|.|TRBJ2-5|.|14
TGTGCCAGCAGCTTACACGCACAGTTCGAGACCCAGTACTTC
CASSLHAQFETQYF